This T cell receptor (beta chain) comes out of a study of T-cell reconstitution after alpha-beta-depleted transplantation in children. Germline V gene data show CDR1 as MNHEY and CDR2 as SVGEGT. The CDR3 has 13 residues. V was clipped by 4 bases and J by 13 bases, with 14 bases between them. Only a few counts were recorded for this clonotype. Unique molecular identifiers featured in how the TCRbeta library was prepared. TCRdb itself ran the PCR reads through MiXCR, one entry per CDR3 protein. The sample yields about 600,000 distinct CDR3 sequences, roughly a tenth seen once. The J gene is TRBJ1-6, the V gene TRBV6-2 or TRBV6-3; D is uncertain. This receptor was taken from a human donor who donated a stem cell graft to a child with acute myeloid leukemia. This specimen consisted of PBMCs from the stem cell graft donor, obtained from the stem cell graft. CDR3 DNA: TGTGCCAGCAGTTCCAGCCGAGTGGCGCCCCTCCACTTT. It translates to CASSSSRVAPLHF.